The present entry profiles one T cell receptor beta chain with its context. This clone was recorded only once. Its antigen specificity is not known. It has no much larger one-base neighbor in the sample; base qualities were not kept. At the DNA level, this CDR3 is encoded by other sequences in the same sample as well. Its CDR3 holds 14 amino acids, cysteine through phenylalanine. The retained sequence is limited to the CDR3, 42 bases, with the frame set at the first base. Deletion took 2 bases off V and 3 bases off J, with a span of 11 bases between the germline ends. Via the germline V gene, CDR1 is SGHTA and CDR2 FQGNSA. Using the deep immunoSEQ assay, TCR CDR3 regions were amplified from genomic DNA by multiplex PCR. For each cell subset, the extracted genomic DNA was distributed evenly across all wells of several immunoSEQ 96-well plates, and each plate served as one replicate. For sorted subsets, 200 ng of genomic DNA, equivalent to 30,000 or so T cell genomes, went into each replicate PCR. Purified libraries were measured with a Qubit 3.0 fluorometer, size-checked on a Bioanalyzer 2100, and measured again with the KAPA Library Quantification kit. Every immunoSEQ 96-well plate was sequenced on a separate single-read 150-cycle Illumina NextSeq 550 flow cell. The original pipeline was this. Because only junctional sequences without quality scores were contained in the immunoSEQ output, filtering matching that applied to full-length reads could not be performed. Sequences were annotated with PyIR, a Python wrapper for IgBLAST v1.9, and V/J genes and CDR3 were assigned using IMGT germline references. Reads with weak V/J assignments (E-value above 1e-6), missing CDR3, stop codons, out-of-frame junctions, or ambiguous translated residues were removed. V3J clonotypes were defined as sequences sharing the same inferred V gene, J gene, and CDR3 amino acid sequence. The percentage overlap between two repertoires was calculated by dividing the number of shared unique clonotypes by the size of the smaller repertoire. Repertoire richness was assessed with RTK rarefaction, the Chao1 estimator, and Recon v2.1 estimates of unobserved clonotypes. OLGA was used to compute generation probabilities for all TCRbeta clonotypes that the gDNA method yielded from a handful of donors. The table was pulled from immuneACCESS by TCRdb, which kept in-frame rearrangements only. Such tables lose some clones; where checked, under half of the loss comes from unresolved V genes, and the rest has no known cause. The D gene and trimming were derived from the DNA, and the V and J assignments and clone size from that table. The table for this sample lists 2,500,000 or so clones; under 95% of them were counted only once. The ten biggest clones cover 0.36% of the sample.

The data are from a study of shared clonotypes between healthy human individuals (dated by TCRdb to about 2020). As for the study more broadly: Two women and a few men aged 18 to 49 years were included in the cohort. For each donor, three plates each were used for CD4 naive and CD4 memory, two plates were used for CD8 naive, and one plate was used for CD8 memory. Blood TCR repertoires of roughly 5 healthy adults were deeply sequenced to estimate repertoire size and the extent of clonotype sharing between individuals. To increase sequencing depth and limit assay-specific biases, TCR repertoire library preparation and sequencing were carried out by different laboratories using diverse techniques. Per donor, leukapheresis produced somewhere between about 0.85 and 8.9 billion PBMCs. What the study reported, not specific to this receptor: Rarefaction of sorted-subset datasets indicated incomplete sequencing despite the large sequencing depth. Pairwise subsampling led to the expectation that sequencing depth would affect the degree of clonotype sharing among donors. Naive subsets generally had larger estimated clonotype richness than memory subsets. Approximately 4.8% of naive CD4, 3% to 3.5% of naive CD8, about 2.5% of memory CD4, and 0.35% to 0.5% of memory CD8 clonotypes were shared across a few donors. Clonotypes shared by all four sorted-subset donors showed higher generation probabilities than non-shared clonotypes. The genetic and exposure-history diversity represented was limited by the small number of donors. Sampling was restricted to blood, and TCR repertoires in tissues likely differ from the TCR repertoires found in blood.

Donors were healthy HIV-negative adults with no recently reported acute infections or vaccinations. All donors were Caucasian adults living in Nashville, Tennessee, USA. CD4+ T cells were enriched by magnetic negative selection; naive cells were then positively selected on CD45RA, and the negative fraction formed the memory subset. After blood collection by leukapheresis, PBMCs were isolated using Ficoll-Histopaque density gradient centrifugation and then cryopreserved in the vapor phase of liquid nitrogen. Purity and quantity of every magnetically sorted T cell population were checked by analytical flow cytometry. From each sorted fraction, genomic DNA was isolated and quantified by UV absorbance on a Nanodrop 2000c.

Source material: naive CD4+ T cells from PBMCs. What this sample's cell subset or site label stands for: CD45RA+ positively selected. Recombination linked TRBV7-2 to TRBJ2-7, with TRBD1 tentatively as D gene (5 bases match). The sequence was collected from a man aged 18 to 29 in good health. Some clones in this sample may be carry-over from other donors' samples. CDR3 protein: CASSLRGQGYEQYF. In nucleotides, the sequence is TGTGCCAGCAGCTTAAGGGGTCAGGGCTACGAGCAGTACTTC.